The 24 T cell receptor beta chains in this list originate from one sample, sequenced in a study of T cell changes during pregnancy in multiple sclerosis. The assay was immunoSEQ multiplex PCR, and TCRdb's table has in-frame clones only and misses some. The repertoire consists of some 100,000 clones, with around nine tenths occurring once and the leading ten covering 1.2%. The sample here was peripheral blood, taken in the second trimester of pregnancy. The receptors come from a female donor with multiple sclerosis, enrolled in a pregnancy study.

CDR3 loop: CASSLALAVYEQYF. The CDR3 DNA reads as TGTGCCAGCAGCTTAGCGCTAGCGGTTTACGAGCAGTACTTC. This sequence joins TRBV7-2 and TRBJ2-7, with 7 bases identical to TRBD2. Germline V gene data show CDR1 as SGHTA and CDR2 as FQGNSA. Trimming cost V 0 bases and J 4 bases; bases outside gene matches: 3. The CDR3 runs 14 residues.

The gene calls are TRBV5-1 and TRBJ2-1; TRBD2 matches 8 bases. Germline CDR1 is SGHRS and CDR2 is YFSETQ. The trim removed 3 bases at V and 8 bases at J, leaving 10 bases unmatched. CDR3 length: 15 residues. CDR3 in DNA: TGCGCCAGCAGCTCCACCGGGACTAGTATGCATGAGCAGTTCTTC. Protein: CASSSTGTSMHEQFF.

The V gene is TRBV7-6, the J gene TRBJ1-1, with no clear D. The CDR3 totals 14 residues. Trimming removed 4 bases at V and 4 bases at J, with 13 bases between. The germline V gene encodes CDR1 SGHVS and CDR2 FNYEAQ. The CDR3 region is CASSSGVSSTEAFF. Here the CDR3 DNA reads TGTGCCAGCAGCTCCGGGGTCTCTAGCACTGAAGCTTTCTTT.

The chain employs TRBV18 and TRBJ1-2; TRBD1 might be the D (5 bases). The CDR3 is 15 residues long. Germline V lookup: CDR1 KGHSH, CDR2 LQKENI. V lost 3 bases to trimming and J lost 8 bases, with 19 bases between them. CDR3 DNA sequence: TGTGCCAGCTCACCGTCCAGGGAATCAAAAGGAGGCTACACCTTC. Translating gives CASSPSRESKGGYTF.

The count of this clone is one. J is TRBJ2-1 and V is TRBV4-1; 11 positions agree with TRBD2. J lost 4 bases, V lost 4 bases, and 6 bases had no gene match. The CDR3 length is 16 residues. CDR1 and CDR2 from the germline V gene are MGHRA and YSYEKL. The CDR3 DNA reads TGCGCCAGCAGCCCAACTAGCGGGAGATCATACAATGAGCAGTTCTTC. Translating it yields CASSPTSGRSYNEQFF.

The J gene is TRBJ2-2, the V gene TRBV19; a possible D gene is TRBD1 (6 bases). The V gene's germline CDR1 is LNHDA and CDR2 SQIVND (reference sequence). This CDR3 spans 14 amino acids. Trimming removed 5 bases at V and 7 bases at J, with 14 bases between. DNA for the CDR3: TGTGCCAGTAGTGTCACAGGGATGGACGGGGAGCTGTTTTTT. Its protein is CASSVTGMDGELFF.

Notes on this clone: A junction boundary mismatches the germline segment, possibly from a read error. The chain couples TRBV6-1 to TRBJ2-1; the D call may be TRBD1 or TRBD2 (6 bases each). This CDR3 is 14 amino acids long. Looked up from germline, CDR1 is MNHNS and CDR2 is SASEGT. DNA for the CDR3: TGTGCCAGCAGCGAAGGGGGGACTTCCGACGGGCAGTTCTTC. Its translation is CASSEGGTSDGQFF.

V and J are TRBV28 and TRBJ1-1; 7 nucleotides match TRBD1. Germline CDR1 and CDR2: MDHEN and SYDVKM. The CDR3 consists of 16 residues. V lost 4 bases and J lost 2; bases outside the gene matches: 10. Here the CDR3 reads CASSSEQGFGNTEAFF. CDR3 sequence (DNA): TGTGCCAGCAGTTCCGAACAGGGGTTTGGAAACACTGAAGCTTTCTTT.

The count of this clone is one. In nucleotides, the CDR3 is TGTGCCAGCAGCCCTCGACAGGGACGGTCGGGCAATGAGCAGTTCTTC. Protein: CASSPRQGRSGNEQFF. J is TRBJ2-1 and V is TRBV14; 7 nucleotides agree with TRBD1. Germline V CDR1 and CDR2: SGHDN, FVKESK. CDR3 length equals 16 residues. Trimming took 4 bases from V and 6 from J; bases not matched to a gene: 12.

The gene calls are TRBV28 and TRBJ1-2; possible D gene TRBD1, 6 bases. V was trimmed by 3 bases and J by 8 bases, leaving 13 bases between them. There are 13 residues in the CDR3. Germline-derived CDR1 and CDR2 are MDHEN and SYDVKM. The CDR3 sequence is CASSLGGRRGYTF. CDR3 bases: TGTGCCAGCAGTTTGGGGGGGCGCCGAGGCTACACCTTC.

V is TRBV4-1 and J is TRBJ1-1; D not certain. The V and J ends lost 2 bases and 12 bases respectively, with 19 bases between them. CDR3 length: 14 amino acids. Germline-derived CDR1 and CDR2 are MGHRA and YSYEKL. For the CDR3, the DNA is TGCGCCAGCAGCCAATTGGGAGTGAGTCTGAGGACTTTCTTT. Its translation is CASSQLGVSLRTFF.

This chain links TRBV19 with TRBJ1-2; D may be TRBD1 (5 bases). In germline, CDR1 is LNHDA, CDR2 SQIVND (reference sequence). Trimming cost V 4 bases and J 6 bases, with 12 bases left between them. The CDR3 consists of 13 residues. The CDR3 bases are TGTGCCAGTAGTACCAATACCAGGGATGGCTACACCTTC. Protein product: CASSTNTRDGYTF.

The genes are TRBV6-5 and TRBJ2-7; 7 bases align to TRBD1. J was trimmed by 3 bases and V by 5 bases; bases with no gene match: 4. Per germline, CDR1 MNHEY and CDR2 SVGAGI. The CDR3 is 13 amino acids. CDR3 in amino acids: CASSNAGGYEQYF. CDR3 sequence (DNA): TGTGCCAGCAGTAACGCAGGGGGCTACGAGCAGTACTTC.

The chain carries TRBV6-5 and TRBJ2-5, with 8 bases identical to TRBD1. This CDR3 has 13 residues. Trimming cost V 5 bases and J 5 bases; bases outside gene matches: 4. Looked up from germline, CDR1 is MNHEY and CDR2 is SVGAGI. CDR3 protein: CASSRTGSETQYF. The CDR3 DNA reads TGTGCCAGCAGTCGGACAGGGAGTGAGACCCAGTACTTC.

V gene TRBV19 combines with J gene TRBJ1-1, with TRBD1 as a possible D gene (6 bases). Looked up from germline, CDR1 is LNHDA and CDR2 is SQIVND (reference sequence). V lost 3 bases, J lost 5 bases, and 13 bases lay in between. The CDR3 runs to 14 residues. This CDR3 is CASSITGTGTEAFF. The CDR3 DNA reads TGTGCCAGTAGTATTACAGGGACGGGGACTGAAGCTTTCTTT.

The chain carries TRBV28 and TRBJ1-5; 7 positions match TRBD1. V gave up 6 bases and J gave up 6 bases; unmatched junction bases: 8. Per the germline V gene, CDR1 is MDHEN and CDR2 is SYDVKM. The CDR3 has 14 amino acids. The CDR3 loop reads CASRAGGPGQPQHF. CDR3 in DNA: TGTGCCAGCAGAGCAGGGGGACCGGGTCAGCCCCAGCATTTT.

The chain links TRBV19 to TRBJ2-2; 7 nucleotides align to TRBD2. V lost 3 bases to trimming and J lost 6 bases; unmatched junction nucleotides: 4. This CDR3 spans 14 amino acids. Germline CDR1 and CDR2: LNHDA and SQIVND (reference sequence). CDR3 sequence: CASSIGGGSGELFF. The CDR3 bases are TGTGCCAGTAGTATTGGGGGGGGTTCCGGGGAGCTGTTTTTT.

The chain has TRBV5-6 and TRBJ2-7; D is perhaps TRBD1 (6 bases). Germline CDR1 SGHDT, CDR2 YYEEEE. Trimming stripped 5 bases from V and 4 bases from J, with 16 bases between. The CDR3 sequence is 14 residues long. The CDR3 protein is CASRRGKRSYEQYF. The CDR3 DNA follows: TGTGCCAGCAGAAGGGGGAAGCGGTCATACGAGCAGTACTTC.

The V gene is TRBV9, the J gene TRBJ2-6, with TRBD1 matching 8 bases. Germline V gives CDR1 SGDLS, CDR2 YYNGEE. CDR3 length: 16 amino acids. V lost 3 bases to trimming and J lost 2 bases; unmatched junction nucleotides: 4. The CDR3: CASSADRGPGANVLTF. The CDR3 bases are TGTGCCAGCAGCGCCGACAGGGGTCCTGGGGCCAACGTCCTGACTTTC.

The chain joins TRBV27 to TRBJ2-7, with TRBD1 matching 8 bases. This CDR3 contains 15 residues. Losses at the gene ends were 6 bases for V and 0 bases for J; bases not matched to a gene: 7. Looked up from germline, CDR1 is MNHEY and CDR2 is SMNVEV (reference sequence). In DNA form, the CDR3 reads TGTGCCAGCAGACTTCAGGGGGCGGGCTCCTACGAGCAGTACTTC. Protein: CASRLQGAGSYEQYF.

This sequence joins TRBV6-1 and TRBJ2-2; TRBD2 matches at 9 bases. Looked up from germline, CDR1 is MNHNS and CDR2 is SASEGT. V lost 3 bases, J lost 7 bases, and 12 bases stayed unmatched. This CDR3 is 17 amino acids long. CDR3 amino acids: CASSDRHGGGANGELFF. CDR3 nucleotide sequence: TGTGCCAGCAGTGACCGCCACGGCGGGGGGGCCAACGGGGAGCTGTTTTTT.

This rearrangement joins TRBV27 to TRBJ2-7, with a possible D match to TRBD1 (8 bases). The CDR3 runs to 17 residues. Germline lookup yields CDR1 MNHEY and CDR2 SMNVEV (reference sequence). V was shortened by 6 bases and J by 2 bases, with 23 bases between the two germline ends. CDR3 residues: CASRPFGQGGKAYEQYF. As DNA, the CDR3 is TGTGCCAGCAGACCCTTTGGACAGGGAGGGAAGGCCTACGAGCAGTACTTC.

The chain combines TRBV27 with TRBJ2-3; D remains ambiguous. The CDR3 totals 12 residues. The ends were cut back, 4 bases at V and 6 bases at J, with 8 bases in the middle. Germline V gene data show CDR1 as MNHEY and CDR2 as SMNVEV (reference sequence). The CDR3 reads CASSSSLDTQYF. In DNA, the CDR3 is TGTGCCAGCAGTTCCAGTCTGGATACGCAGTATTTT.

This CDR3 is CASSTGGNTEAFF. CDR3 nucleotide sequence: TGTGCCAGTAGTACAGGGGGCAACACTGAAGCTTTCTTT. The J gene is TRBJ1-1, the V gene TRBV19; 8 nucleotides line up with TRBD1. With 4 bases clipped from V and 2 bases from J, the junction kept 0 bases outside the gene matches. The CDR3 sequence is 13 residues long. CDR1 and CDR2 (germline): LNHDA, SQIVND (reference sequence).